The subject of this entry is one T cell receptor (beta chain). At the DNA level, this CDR3 is encoded by other sequences in the same sample as well. This sample was included in a study of blood T cell repertoires in COVID-19. Background on the study: PBMCs, B-cell-depleted T cells, or T cells were the source of the cDNA or gDNA that made up the material.

Original data processing: By means of reference gene primer amplification, nucleated cell counts were estimated. Some clones are missing from TCRdb's copy, which holds only in-frame ones; the method was immunoSEQ multiplex PCR. The V and J calls and clone size are taken from that table; D and trimming were inferred from the DNA. This sample carries about 34,000 clones, 93% of them seen once, and the ten largest clones take 4% to 6.5%. The sequence was collected from a human donor in a cohort sampled during active COVID-19. What was sequenced was peripheral blood.

CDR3 nucleotide sequence: TGTGCCAGCAGCGTAGGGACTTCTCTGTCCTACGAGCAGTACTTC. This encodes CASSVGTSLSYEQYF. This chain joins TRBV9 and TRBJ2-7; perhaps TRBD2 as D (5 bases). CDR1 is SGDLS and CDR2 is YYNGEE in the germline V gene. The CDR3 runs 15 residues. V dropped 0 bases and J dropped 1 base, with 11 bases sitting between them. The variable domain in full, with the rest retrieved from reference TRBV9 and TRBJ2-7, is DSGVTQTPKHLITATGQRVTLRCSPRSGDLSVYWYQQSLDQGLQFLIQYYNGEERAKGNILERFSAQQFPDLHSELNLSSLELGDSALYFCASSVGTSLSYEQYFGPGTRLTVT.